The source of this T cell receptor beta chain is a study of blood T cell repertoires in COVID-19. Whole-study context: PBMCs, B-cell-depleted T cells, or T cells were the source of the cDNA or gDNA that made up the material.

This table comes from immunoSEQ multiplex PCR, and its TCRdb copy is limited to in-frame clones, with some not included. The table includes around 280,000 clones, roughly 89% detected once. The CDR3 extends over 18 amino acids. Trimming removed 5 bases from V and 7 bases from J, with 26 bases in between. Germline CDR1 LNHDA, CDR2 SQIVND (reference sequence). Before being deemed recovered, Cohort 3 donors had two negative PCRs, clearance, or symptom resolution. This clone was observed a few times. Sequencing used PBMCs or T cells enriched from blood (not recorded which). This TCR was sampled from a woman aged 40 to 50 who had recovered from COVID-19. The chain couples TRBV19 to TRBJ1-4; maybe TRBD1 (5 bases). DNA of the CDR3: TGTGCCAGTAGTGAAATTTTTGCCCGACAGCCCCGTATTGAAAAACTGTTTTTT. Translating it yields CASSEIFARQPRIEKLFF.